The T cell receptor beta chain under discussion was sequenced for a study of T cells in Graves' hyperthyroidism and ophthalmopathy. Study-wide points: Most thyroid clonotypes expanded above 0.001 appeared in blood too. Onset of ophthalmopathy came a median roughly 6 months after the model predicted it.

Using RNA transcripts as the source, TCR beta CDR3 regions were amplified. HTBI primers drove first-round RT-PCR of the TCR CDR3. TCRdb independently ran MiXCR on the multiplex PCR reads; one entry per CDR3 protein. The table records about 560,000 distinct CDR3 sequences, approximately 15% of them present only once. The CDR3 has 14 residues. Germline V lookup: CDR1 SGDLS, CDR2 YYNGEE. V lost 0 bases and J 1 base, leaving 5 bases between the germline ends. In the case of this clonotype: The antigen remains undetermined.

An absence of ophthalmopathy progression within 18 months meant stable Graves' hyperthyroidism. Cells are PBMCs isolated from more than 8.5 ml of fresh blood. This clonotype was sampled from a woman aged 18-30 years with Graves' hyperthyroidism. The chain combines TRBV9 with TRBJ1-3, with no clear D. Sequenced sample: blood. CDR3 coding DNA: TGTGCCAGCAGCGTAGGGGCTTCTGGAAACACCATATATTTT. Its translation: CASSVGASGNTIYF.